The clone carrying this TCR beta chain was found once. The record originates from a study of OX40 agonist ivuxolimab in advanced cancers. Across the whole study: A partial response was reached by three patients: one with hepatocellular carcinoma and two with cutaneous melanoma.

V lost 4 bases and J 1 base, leaving 10 bases between the germline ends. Germline CDR1 and CDR2: MNHNY and SVGAGI (reference sequence). The CDR3 consists of 14 residues. Sequencing was performed with immunoSEQ multiplex PCR; in TCRdb, only in-frame clones are kept and a portion is missing. This sample has tens of thousands of clones; just under 90% occur once, and the top ten carry approximately 5%. Patients were ineligible given autoimmune disease history or systemic immunosuppression. Sample: CD4+ or CD8+ T cells sorted from blood, taken in a trial of the OX40 agonist ivuxolimab. The sequence came from an adult with an advanced solid tumor such as melanoma, head and neck, liver or kidney cancer. The chain carries TRBV6-6 and TRBJ2-5, with D possibly TRBD1 on 5 matching bases. This CDR3 reads CASSLSTVQETQYF. The CDR3, as DNA: TGTGCCAGCAGTTTATCGACAGTCCAAGAGACCCAGTACTTC.